One sample yielded the 27 T cell receptor beta chains listed below, sequenced in a study of blood T cell repertoires in COVID-19. TCRdb keeps only in-frame clones here, not all; method: immunoSEQ multiplex PCR. The sample lists 100,000 or so clones, roughly 84% occurring once. Sequencing was performed on peripheral blood. These receptors were collected from a man in his 70s with active or convalescent COVID-19.

This chain links TRBV5-1 with TRBJ1-4, with TRBD1 identical over 8 bases. CDR1 is SGHRS and CDR2 is YFSETQ in the germline V gene. The CDR3 totals 15 residues. Trimming took 4 bases from V and 8 from J; bases not matched to a gene: 10. The DNA of the CDR3 is TGCGCCAGCAGCATTCGGACAGGGAGGAGCGAAAAACTGTTTTTT. Amino acids: CASSIRTGRSEKLFF.

Notes on this clone: One end of the junction varies from germline; a read error may be responsible. The V gene is TRBV7-7, the J gene TRBJ2-1, with 9 bases identical to TRBD2. Germline CDR1 reads SSHAT; CDR2 reads FNYEAQ (reference sequence). The CDR3 is made up of 18 amino acids. In nucleotides, the CDR3 is TGTGCTAGCAGCTTAGCCCTACCTGGGCGGGGGGGATACAATGAGCAGTTCTTC. It yields the protein CASSLALPGRGGYNEQFF.

V usage is TRBV7-6 and J usage is TRBJ2-2, with 10 bases fitting TRBD1. V shed 3 bases, J shed 8 bases, and the junction held 9 bases outside the gene matches. The CDR3 spans 16 residues. The V gene's germline CDR1 is SGHVS and CDR2 FNYEAQ. CDR3 region: CASSFQETGGFGELFF. As DNA, the CDR3 is TGTGCCAGCAGCTTCCAGGAGACAGGGGGCTTTGGGGAGCTGTTTTTT.

The gene calls are TRBV28 and TRBJ1-4, with unresolved D. The V and J ends lost 5 bases and 0 bases respectively, with 7 bases between them. The CDR3 runs to 14 residues. The germline gives CDR1 MDHEN, CDR2 SYDVKM. The CDR3 is CASSNSPTNEKLFF. In DNA form, the CDR3 reads TGTGCCAGCAGTAACAGCCCAACTAATGAAAAACTGTTTTTT.

The rearrangement links TRBV7-2 to TRBJ1-2; no clear D. Per germline, CDR1 SGHTA and CDR2 FQGNSA. Trimming removed 1 base at V and 5 bases at J, with 8 bases between. The CDR3 length is 13 residues. The CDR3 loop is CASSLDERYGYTF. DNA of the CDR3: TGTGCCAGCAGCTTAGATGAGAGATATGGCTACACCTTC.

This clone was recorded a few times. The genes are TRBV3-1 (or the pseudogene TRBV3-2) and TRBJ2-2, with 7 bases lining up with TRBD1. The length of the CDR3 is 18 residues. From germline, CDR1 is LGHDT and CDR2 YNNKEL (reference sequence). The V and J ends lost 0 bases and 6 bases, in that order; junction bases with no gene match: 13. The CDR3 coding sequence is TGTGCCAGCAGCCAAGATGGGTCTTGGGACAGTAATGCCGGGGAGCTGTTTTTT. Translated, it gives CASSQDGSWDSNAGELFF.

The V and J genes are TRBV2 and TRBJ2-3; TRBD2 agrees at 8 bases. This CDR3 spans 16 amino acids. V dropped 6 bases and J dropped 1; count of bases not matched to a gene: 9. From germline, CDR1 is SNHLY and CDR2 FYNNEI. CDR3 sequence (DNA): TGTGCCAGCAGGCAGACTAGCGATTTTGGCACAGATACGCAGTATTTT. This codes for CASRQTSDFGTDTQYF. Combining the CDR3 with reference TRBV2 and TRBJ2-3 gives the whole variable domain EPEVTQTPSHQVTQMGQEVILRCVPISNHLYFYWYRQILGQKVEFLVSFYNNEISEKSEIFDDQFSVERPDGSNFTLKIRSTKLEDSAMYFCASRQTSDFGTDTQYFGPGTRLTVL.

V and J are TRBV28 and TRBJ2-3, with 8 bases that match TRBD1. This CDR3 has 15 residues. Trimming took 5 bases from V and 3 from J; bases not matched to a gene: 7. The germline gives CDR1 MDHEN, CDR2 SYDVKM. CDR3 coding DNA: TGTGCCAGCAGTCCAGGACAGGGAAAGACAGATACGCAGTATTTT. Amino acids: CASSPGQGKTDTQYF.

The chain employs TRBV3-1 (or the pseudogene TRBV3-2) and TRBJ2-2, with D perhaps TRBD2 (6 bases). Germline V CDR1 and CDR2: LGHDT, YNNKEL (reference sequence). Trimming removed 0 bases from V and 6 bases from J, with 14 bases in between. This CDR3 has 16 amino acids. The CDR3 nucleotides are TGTGCCAGCAGCCAAGATTTGATAGCGGCGGCCGGGGAGCTGTTTTTT. Translating gives CASSQDLIAAAGELFF.

The CDR3 nucleotides are TGTGCCAGCAGCGTCACAGGTTCCTCCTATAATTCACCCCTCCACTTT. It translates to CASSVTGSSYNSPLHF. V gene TRBV3-1 (or the pseudogene TRBV3-2) combines with J gene TRBJ1-6; D is possibly TRBD1 (5 bases). CDR1 LGHDT and CDR2 YNNKEL come from the germline V gene (reference sequence). The CDR3 extends over 16 amino acids. V dropped 5 bases and J dropped 0 bases, with 11 bases sitting between them.

The chain has TRBV7-2 and TRBJ1-3, with 7 positions matching TRBD1. This CDR3 spans 16 amino acids. The V gene end was trimmed by 5 bases and the J gene end by 0 bases; junction bases not matched to a gene: 7. Looked up from germline, CDR1 is SGHTA and CDR2 is FQGNSA. This chain's CDR3 is CASSPRGQSSGNTIYF. CDR3 bases: TGTGCCAGCAGCCCAAGGGGACAGAGCTCTGGAAACACCATATATTTT.

V gene TRBV19 combines with J gene TRBJ1-2, with 9 bases that match TRBD1. Germline-derived CDR1 and CDR2 are LNHDA and SQIVND (reference sequence). There are 15 residues in the CDR3. The V gene end was trimmed by 4 bases and the J gene end by 4 bases; junction bases not matched to a gene: 7. CDR3 protein: CASSTGQGTLYGYTF. CDR3 DNA sequence: TGTGCCAGTAGTACAGGACAGGGGACCCTCTATGGCTACACCTTC.

The sample holds a few counts of this clone. The chain couples TRBV28 to TRBJ2-5; D remains unclear. V dropped 3 bases and J dropped 6 bases, with 5 bases sitting between them. The V gene's germline CDR1 is MDHEN and CDR2 SYDVKM. CDR3 length: 11 residues. The CDR3 protein is CASSFLQTQYF. CDR3 DNA sequence: TGTGCCAGCAGTTTTCTTCAGACCCAGTACTTC.

V and J are TRBV5-1 and TRBJ2-2; TRBD2 is a possible D gene (5 bases). Germline-derived CDR1 and CDR2 are SGHRS and YFSETQ. Trimming stripped 0 bases from V and 3 bases from J, with 9 bases between. The CDR3 length is 15 residues. The CDR3 spells CASSLDRGDTGELFF. In DNA form, the CDR3 reads TGCGCCAGCAGCTTGGATCGGGGTGACACCGGGGAGCTGTTTTTT.

The chain links TRBV7-2 to TRBJ1-4, with a weak D call TRBD1 (6 bases). V lost 4 bases, J lost 3 bases, and 12 bases lay in between. CDR3 length: 15 residues. CDR1 and CDR2 (germline): SGHTA, FQGNSA. The CDR3 reads CASSSLGHSNEKLFF. CDR3 DNA sequence: TGTGCCAGCAGCTCCCTGGGACACTCTAATGAAAAACTGTTTTTT.

This sequence joins TRBV12-2 and TRBJ1-1; the table's D call TRBD1 went unverified against the DNA. TRBV12-2 constitutes a pseudogene. The length of the CDR3 is 15 residues. The CDR3 DNA reads as TGTGCAAGTCGCTTCCGGGACAGGGAGAACACTGAAGCTTTCTTT. Protein: CASRFRDRENTEAFF.

V is TRBV6-5 and J is TRBJ2-4, with D perhaps matching TRBD2 (5 bases). This CDR3 region has 13 residues. The V and J ends lost 5 bases and 6 bases respectively, with 11 bases between them. Germline V gene sequence: CDR1 MNHEY, CDR2 SVGAGI. CDR3 amino acids: CASSPTMGNIQYF. Here the CDR3 DNA reads TGTGCCAGCAGTCCGACTATGGGAAACATTCAGTACTTC.

V usage is TRBV5-1 and J usage is TRBJ2-7; D call uncertain. V dropped 0 bases and J dropped 1 base, with 14 bases sitting between them. The germline V gene encodes CDR1 SGHRS and CDR2 YFSETQ. This CDR3 region has 16 residues. CDR3 residues: CASSLGGNSESYEQYF. The CDR3 DNA sequence: TGCGCCAGCAGCTTGGGAGGCAACTCTGAATCCTACGAGCAGTACTTC. The full variable domain, with the rest looked up from reference TRBV5-1 and TRBJ2-7, is KAGVTQTPRYLIKTRGQQVTLSCSPISGHRSVSWYQQTPGQGLQFLFEYFSETQRNKGNFPGRFSGRQFSNSRSEMNVSTLELGDSALYLCASSLGGNSESYEQYFGPGTRLTVT.

This clone was detected only a few times. This chain joins TRBV3-1 (or the pseudogene TRBV3-2) and TRBJ2-5; D not certain. The CDR3 length is 12 residues. Germline CDR1 reads LGHDT; CDR2 reads YNNKEL (reference sequence). Trimming cost V 1 base and J 5 bases, with 5 bases left between them. The chain's CDR3 is CASSQGVETQYF. DNA of the CDR3: TGTGCCAGCAGCCAAGGAGTGGAGACCCAGTACTTC.

The table lists this clone with a few counts. The chain carries TRBV6-2 or TRBV6-3 and TRBJ1-5; D is undetermined. V lost 4 bases and J 1 base, leaving 8 bases between the germline ends. The CDR3 runs to 14 residues. Per germline, CDR1 MNHEY and CDR2 SVGEGT. The CDR3 DNA sequence: TGTGCCAGCAGTTCAGGTCCCAGCAATCAGCCCCAGCATTTT. Translated, it gives CASSSGPSNQPQHF.

CDR3 amino acids: CASSLNAATNEKLFF. The CDR3 coding sequence is TGTGCCAGCAGTTTAAACGCAGCAACTAATGAAAAACTGTTTTTT. The chain is built from TRBV27 and TRBJ1-4; D call uncertain. Germline CDR1 MNHEY, CDR2 SMNVEV (reference sequence). This CDR3 is 15 amino acids long. V lost 2 bases and J 0 bases, leaving 7 bases between the germline ends. The full variable domain, with the rest looked up from reference TRBV27 and TRBJ1-4, is EAQVTQNPRYLITVTGKKLTVTCSQNMNHEYMSWYRQDPGLGLRQIYYSMNVEVTDKGDVPEGYKVSRKEKRNFPLILESPSPNQTSLYFCASSLNAATNEKLFFGSGTQLSVL.

This clone appeared a single time. This chain links TRBV6-5 with TRBJ1-2; D might be TRBD1 (5 bases). With 0 bases removed from V and 8 bases from J, the gap between germline ends came to 16 bases. This CDR3 contains 15 residues. CDR1 and CDR2 (germline): MNHEY, SVGAGI. The CDR3 sequence: CASSYSIAGIVGYTF. The CDR3 DNA reads TGTGCCAGCAGTTACTCGATTGCAGGGATCGTGGGCTACACCTTC.

This CDR3 is CAISEGPPESGGTGELFF. In DNA form, the CDR3 reads TGTGCCATCAGTGAAGGTCCGCCAGAGTCGGGGGGCACCGGGGAGCTGTTTTTT. The chain uses TRBV10-3 and TRBJ2-2; 7 bases match TRBD2. CDR1 ENHRY and CDR2 SYGVKD come from the germline V gene. CDR3 length: 18 residues. V dropped 3 bases and J dropped 4; count of bases not matched to a gene: 14.

This clone appeared a single time. This sequence joins TRBV28 and TRBJ1-1, with TRBD1 matching over 11 bases. The CDR3 loop spans 15 amino acids. Looked up from germline, CDR1 is MDHEN and CDR2 is SYDVKM. J was trimmed by 1 base and V by 5 bases; bases with no gene match: 3. The CDR3 coding sequence is TGTGCCAGCAGTGGGACAGGGGGAAAGAACACTGAAGCTTTCTTT. This gives the protein CASSGTGGKNTEAFF.

This clone came up once. CDR3 bases: TGTGCCAGCAGCCTCCGTTTCGGCTCCTACAATGAGCAGTTCTTC. Encoded protein: CASSLRFGSYNEQFF. The chain carries TRBV7-2 and TRBJ2-1; no reliable D call. Germline CDR1 SGHTA, CDR2 FQGNSA. This CDR3 is built from 15 residues. V was shortened by 5 bases and J by 0 bases, with 11 bases between the two germline ends.

This clone appeared a single time. The V gene is TRBV5-4, the J gene TRBJ1-6; TRBD1 matches 7 bases. The germline gives CDR1 SGHNT, CDR2 YYREEE (reference sequence). With 4 bases clipped from V and 5 bases from J, the junction kept 3 bases outside the gene matches. The CDR3 is 14 amino acids. This chain's CDR3 is CASSRQGDNSPLHF. The CDR3 region has the DNA TGTGCCAGCAGCCGACAGGGTGATAATTCACCCCTCCACTTT.

This chain joins TRBV5-6 and TRBJ1-1, with 7 nucleotides matching TRBD1. Germline CDR1 SGHDT, CDR2 YYEEEE. V gave up 6 bases and J gave up 2 bases; unmatched junction bases: 7. The CDR3 is made up of 14 amino acids. CDR3 sequence: CASKRDSLNTEAFF. In DNA, the CDR3 is TGTGCCAGCAAAAGGGACAGCCTAAACACTGAAGCTTTCTTT.